Listed below are T cell receptor beta chains from one sample, sequenced in a study of Graves' ophthalmopathy and Graves' hyperthyroidism. MiXCR, run by TCRdb on the multiplex PCR reads, gives a single entry per CDR3 protein. This table has roughly 400,000 distinct CDR3 sequences, 15% appearing once. Source material: peripheral blood. These receptors were collected from a woman younger than 30 with stable Graves' hyperthyroidism. CDR3s include the opening cysteine and the closing phenylalanine or tryptophan. Each record gives: clone size, CDR3 length, V gene, D gene, J gene, CDR3 protein, CDR3 DNA. A D gene is named only where the DNA matches it firmly. The size entry is marked missing in some rows and otherwise reads once, few, many or a size class.

clone_size: many; cdr3_length: 17; v_call: TRBV2; d_call: NA; j_call: TRBJ2-2; cdr3_aa: CASSELKMRTNDWELFF; cdr3_nt: TGTGCCAGCAGTGAACTAAAGATGAGGACAAACGATTGGGAGCTGTTTTTT
clone_size: many; cdr3_length: 14; v_call: TRBV12-3/TRBV12-4; d_call: TRBD2; j_call: TRBJ2-7; cdr3_aa: CASSPPGLGYEQYF; cdr3_nt: TGTGCCAGCAGTCCCCCGGGACTAGGCTACGAGCAGTACTTC
clone_size: many; cdr3_length: 14; v_call: TRBV12-3/TRBV12-4; d_call: NA; j_call: TRBJ2-7; cdr3_aa: CASSFGGDDYEQYF; cdr3_nt: TGTGCCAGCAGTTTTGGGGGCGACGACTACGAGCAGTACTTC
clone_size: many; cdr3_length: 13; v_call: TRBV20-1; d_call: NA; j_call: TRBJ2-7; cdr3_aa: CSAGRDSPYEQYF; cdr3_nt: TGCAGTGCTGGCCGGGACTCCCCCTACGAGCAGTACTTC
clone_size: many; cdr3_length: 14; v_call: TRBV25-1; d_call: NA; j_call: TRBJ1-1; cdr3_aa: CASSVTTTGTEAFF; cdr3_nt: TGTGCCAGCAGTGTAACAACGACGGGCACTGAAGCTTTCTTT
clone_size: many; cdr3_length: 13; v_call: TRBV19; d_call: NA; j_call: TRBJ1-2; cdr3_aa: CASSPQPTRGYTF; cdr3_nt: TGTGCCAGTAGTCCCCAACCAACCCGGGGCTACACCTTC
clone_size: few; cdr3_length: 17; v_call: TRBV11-2; d_call: NA; j_call: TRBJ1-2; cdr3_aa: CASSLDRLGQGHYGYTF; cdr3_nt: TGTGCCAGCAGCTTAGATCGTCTTGGACAAGGGCACTATGGCTACACCTTC
clone_size: NA; cdr3_length: 13; v_call: TRBV19; d_call: NA; j_call: TRBJ2-2; cdr3_aa: CATRQGIPGELFF; cdr3_nt: TGTGCCACCCGGCAGGGGATCCCCGGGGAGCTGTTTTTT
clone_size: many; cdr3_length: 16; v_call: TRBV19; d_call: TRBD1; j_call: TRBJ1-1; cdr3_aa: CASSINPGQMNTEAFF; cdr3_nt: TGTGCCAGTAGTATAAACCCGGGACAGATGAACACTGAAGCTTTCTTT
clone_size: many; cdr3_length: 16; v_call: TRBV20-1; d_call: NA; j_call: TRBJ2-2; cdr3_aa: CSARGPPSRDTGELFF; cdr3_nt: TGCAGTGCTAGAGGGCCTCCTAGCAGGGACACCGGGGAGCTGTTTTTT
clone_size: many; cdr3_length: 15; v_call: TRBV6-1; d_call: TRBD1; j_call: TRBJ1-5; cdr3_aa: CASRGQGGYFQPQHF; cdr3_nt: TGTGCCAGCAGAGGACAGGGGGGTTATTTTCAGCCCCAGCATTTT
clone_size: many; cdr3_length: 15; v_call: TRBV27; d_call: TRBD1; j_call: TRBJ1-1; cdr3_aa: CASSSDRGENTEAFF; cdr3_nt: TGTGCCAGCAGTTCCGACAGGGGAGAGAACACTGAAGCTTTCTTT
clone_size: few; cdr3_length: 12; v_call: TRBV7-2; d_call: NA; j_call: TRBJ2-7; cdr3_aa: CASSLARYEQYF; cdr3_nt: TGTGCCAGCAGCTTAGCGCGCTACGAGCAGTACTTC
clone_size: many; cdr3_length: 12; v_call: TRBV6-1; d_call: NA; j_call: TRBJ1-2; cdr3_aa: CASRDIGGGYTF; cdr3_nt: TGTGCCAGCCGGGACATTGGAGGCGGCTACACCTTC
clone_size: many; cdr3_length: 14; v_call: TRBV5-1; d_call: NA; j_call: TRBJ1-2; cdr3_aa: CASSSDRPNYGYTF; cdr3_nt: TGCGCCAGCAGCTCGGACCGACCTAACTATGGCTACACCTTC
clone_size: NA; cdr3_length: 15; v_call: TRBV4-1; d_call: NA; j_call: TRBJ2-7; cdr3_aa: CACSQDGQSSYEQYF; cdr3_nt: TGCGCCTGCAGCCAAGATGGACAGAGCTCCTACGAGCAGTACTTC
clone_size: many; cdr3_length: 14; v_call: TRBV20-1; d_call: NA; j_call: TRBJ2-2; cdr3_aa: CSASTGQSTGELFF; cdr3_nt: TGCAGTGCGAGTACAGGGCAGAGCACCGGGGAGCTGTTTTTT
clone_size: NA; cdr3_length: 15; v_call: TRBV3-1; d_call: NA; j_call: TRBJ1-6; cdr3_aa: CASSQDGARESPLHF; cdr3_nt: TGTGCCAGCAGCCAAGATGGGGCCAGAGAGTCACCCCTCCACTTT
clone_size: many; cdr3_length: 16; v_call: TRBV20-1; d_call: TRBD1; j_call: TRBJ1-5; cdr3_aa: CSARNPDRVGNQPQHF; cdr3_nt: TGCAGTGCTCGAAACCCTGACAGGGTAGGCAATCAGCCCCAGCATTTT
clone_size: NA; cdr3_length: 13; v_call: TRBV12-3/TRBV12-4; d_call: NA; j_call: TRBJ2-7; cdr3_aa: CASMGSVDYEQYF; cdr3_nt: TGTGCCAGCATGGGTAGCGTCGACTACGAGCAGTACTTC
clone_size: many; cdr3_length: 15; v_call: TRBV19; d_call: TRBD1; j_call: TRBJ1-6; cdr3_aa: CASSMGQSYNSPLHF; cdr3_nt: TGTGCCAGTAGTATGGGACAGAGCTATAATTCACCCCTCCACTTT
clone_size: NA; cdr3_length: 14; v_call: TRBV30; d_call: TRBD1; j_call: TRBJ2-5; cdr3_aa: CAWAPGQGEETQYF; cdr3_nt: TGTGCCTGGGCCCCGGGACAGGGGGAGGAGACCCAGTACTTC
clone_size: many; cdr3_length: 14; v_call: TRBV6-1; d_call: NA; j_call: TRBJ1-6; cdr3_aa: CASKRGPENSPLHF; cdr3_nt: TGTGCCAGCAAGAGGGGACCGGAAAATTCACCCCTCCACTTT
clone_size: NA; cdr3_length: 15; v_call: TRBV29-1; d_call: NA; j_call: TRBJ2-2; cdr3_aa: CSALGGRVNTGELFF; cdr3_nt: TGCAGCGCCCTCGGAGGCCGGGTGAACACCGGGGAGCTGTTTTTT
clone_size: few; cdr3_length: 15; v_call: TRBV5-1; d_call: NA; j_call: TRBJ2-1; cdr3_aa: CASRMGQGSYNEQFF; cdr3_nt: TGCGCCAGCAGGATGGGGCAGGGCTCCTACAATGAGCAGTTCTTC
clone_size: many; cdr3_length: 15; v_call: TRBV28; d_call: TRBD1; j_call: TRBJ1-5; cdr3_aa: CASTVPGTGHQPQHF; cdr3_nt: TGTGCCAGCACCGTTCCGGGGACAGGCCATCAGCCCCAGCATTTT
clone_size: NA; cdr3_length: 16; v_call: TRBV18; d_call: NA; j_call: TRBJ2-5; cdr3_aa: CASSPPWGSSQETQYF; cdr3_nt: TGTGCCAGCTCACCACCGTGGGGCAGTTCCCAAGAGACCCAGTACTTC
clone_size: few; cdr3_length: 15; v_call: TRBV7-2; d_call: TRBD1; j_call: TRBJ1-1; cdr3_aa: CASSLSRQGASEAFF; cdr3_nt: TGTGCCAGCAGCTTATCAAGACAGGGGGCGTCTGAAGCTTTCTTT
clone_size: NA; cdr3_length: 16; v_call: TRBV6-1; d_call: NA; j_call: TRBJ1-1; cdr3_aa: CASRFGQGRVTTEAFF; cdr3_nt: TGTGCCAGCAGATTCGGGCAGGGAAGGGTTACCACTGAAGCTTTCTTT
clone_size: many; cdr3_length: 18; v_call: TRBV28; d_call: NA; j_call: TRBJ1-5; cdr3_aa: CASSSPRDVKTGNQPQHF; cdr3_nt: TGTGCCAGCAGTTCCCCCCGGGACGTCAAGACTGGCAATCAGCCCCAGCATTTT
clone_size: many; cdr3_length: 17; v_call: TRBV4-2; d_call: NA; j_call: TRBJ2-5; cdr3_aa: CASSQDGSGELQETQYF; cdr3_nt: TGTGCCAGCAGCCAAGACGGTAGCGGAGAGCTTCAAGAGACCCAGTACTTC
clone_size: NA; cdr3_length: 15; v_call: TRBV6-2/TRBV6-3; d_call: NA; j_call: TRBJ1-5; cdr3_aa: CASSPVPGTNQPQHF; cdr3_nt: TGTGCCAGCAGCCCAGTCCCCGGAACCAATCAGCCCCAGCATTTT
clone_size: NA; cdr3_length: 15; v_call: TRBV6-1; d_call: NA; j_call: TRBJ1-1; cdr3_aa: CASSEAVGGNTEAFF; cdr3_nt: TGTGCCAGCAGTGAAGCAGTAGGAGGGAACACTGAAGCTTTCTTT
clone_size: NA; cdr3_length: 14; v_call: TRBV10-3; d_call: NA; j_call: TRBJ1-1; cdr3_aa: CAISEAREGTEAFF; cdr3_nt: TGTGCCATCAGTGAGGCCAGGGAGGGTACTGAAGCTTTCTTT
clone_size: NA; cdr3_length: 14; v_call: TRBV3-1; d_call: TRBD2; j_call: TRBJ2-7; cdr3_aa: CASSPLAGSGEQYF; cdr3_nt: TGTGCCAGCAGCCCTCTAGCGGGGTCTGGCGAGCAGTACTTC
clone_size: NA; cdr3_length: 14; v_call: TRBV27; d_call: NA; j_call: TRBJ2-7; cdr3_aa: CATARDGGFYEQYF; cdr3_nt: TGTGCCACTGCACGGGACGGTGGGTTCTACGAGCAGTACTTC
clone_size: many; cdr3_length: 14; v_call: TRBV20-1; d_call: NA; j_call: TRBJ2-4; cdr3_aa: CSASLDLGTNIQYF; cdr3_nt: TGCAGTGCTAGTTTGGACCTGGGGACAAACATTCAGTACTTC
clone_size: many; cdr3_length: 17; v_call: TRBV7-2; d_call: TRBD1; j_call: TRBJ1-6; cdr3_aa: CASSSHITGGSSSPLHF; cdr3_nt: TGTGCCAGCAGCTCCCATATAACAGGGGGCTCCTCTTCACCCCTCCACTTT
clone_size: many; cdr3_length: 13; v_call: TRBV27; d_call: NA; j_call: TRBJ2-3; cdr3_aa: CATRATSTDTQYF; cdr3_nt: TGTGCCACTAGGGCAACTAGCACAGATACGCAGTATTTT
clone_size: many; cdr3_length: 15; v_call: TRBV29-1; d_call: TRBD2; j_call: TRBJ2-7; cdr3_aa: CSVEKGRGVRAEQYF; cdr3_nt: TGCAGCGTTGAAAAAGGGCGGGGGGTTCGGGCCGAGCAGTACTTC
clone_size: many; cdr3_length: 14; v_call: TRBV6-2/TRBV6-3; d_call: TRBD1; j_call: TRBJ1-5; cdr3_aa: CASRAGQENQPQHF; cdr3_nt: TGTGCCAGCAGGGCGGGACAGGAAAATCAGCCCCAGCATTTT
clone_size: many; cdr3_length: 14; v_call: TRBV12-3/TRBV12-4; d_call: NA; j_call: TRBJ1-1; cdr3_aa: CASSRFGEGGEAFF; cdr3_nt: NA
clone_size: many; cdr3_length: 14; v_call: TRBV9; d_call: TRBD1; j_call: TRBJ2-5; cdr3_aa: CASSVSGQGETQYF; cdr3_nt: TGTGCCAGCAGCGTATCCGGACAGGGGGAGACCCAGTACTTC
clone_size: many; cdr3_length: 13; v_call: TRBV10-1; d_call: NA; j_call: TRBJ2-5; cdr3_aa: CASQQGSVETQYF; cdr3_nt: TGCGCCAGCCAACAGGGAAGTGTGGAGACCCAGTACTTC
clone_size: NA; cdr3_length: 13; v_call: TRBV2; d_call: NA; j_call: TRBJ1-1; cdr3_aa: CASNRVMNTEAFF; cdr3_nt: TGTGCCAGCAACAGAGTTATGAACACTGAAGCTTTCTTT
clone_size: many; cdr3_length: 14; v_call: TRBV12-3/TRBV12-4; d_call: NA; j_call: TRBJ1-2; cdr3_aa: CASSYLVVGYSYTF; cdr3_nt: TGTGCCAGCAGTTACTTGGTGGTTGGATATAGCTACACCTTC
clone_size: many; cdr3_length: 15; v_call: TRBV5-1; d_call: NA; j_call: TRBJ1-2; cdr3_aa: CASSPQGRSYYGYTF; cdr3_nt: TGCGCCAGCAGTCCTCAGGGGCGATCTTACTATGGCTACACCTTC
clone_size: many; cdr3_length: 11; v_call: TRBV12-3/TRBV12-4; d_call: NA; j_call: TRBJ2-7; cdr3_aa: CASRQTYEQYF; cdr3_nt: TGTGCCAGCCGACAGACCTACGAGCAGTACTTC
clone_size: many; cdr3_length: 13; v_call: TRBV4-1; d_call: NA; j_call: TRBJ1-1; cdr3_aa: CASSQDQLTEAFF; cdr3_nt: TGCGCCAGCAGCCAGGACCAGTTGACTGAAGCTTTCTTT
clone_size: NA; cdr3_length: 13; v_call: TRBV7-2; d_call: NA; j_call: TRBJ2-2; cdr3_aa: CASSGQITGELFF; cdr3_nt: TGTGCCAGTAGTGGACAAATCACCGGGGAGCTGTTTTTT
clone_size: NA; cdr3_length: 12; v_call: TRBV11-2; d_call: NA; j_call: TRBJ2-5; cdr3_aa: CASTLDPKTQYF; cdr3_nt: TGTGCCAGCACCTTAGACCCAAAGACCCAGTACTTC
clone_size: many; cdr3_length: 15; v_call: TRBV24-1; d_call: NA; j_call: TRBJ2-5; cdr3_aa: CATSDRFRDQETQYF; cdr3_nt: TGTGCCACCAGTGACCGGTTCAGGGACCAAGAGACCCAGTACTTC
clone_size: many; cdr3_length: 17; v_call: TRBV19; d_call: TRBD1; j_call: TRBJ1-5; cdr3_aa: CASSRTGGDISSQPQHF; cdr3_nt: TGTGCCAGTAGTAGGACAGGGGGAGATATTTCGAGTCAGCCCCAGCATTTT
clone_size: many; cdr3_length: 13; v_call: TRBV20-1; d_call: NA; j_call: TRBJ1-5; cdr3_aa: CSARRIRGEPQHF; cdr3_nt: TGCAGTGCTAGAAGAATTCGGGGTGAGCCCCAGCATTTT
clone_size: many; cdr3_length: 15; v_call: TRBV6-2/TRBV6-3; d_call: NA; j_call: TRBJ1-3; cdr3_aa: CASSYSGQTGNTIYF; cdr3_nt: TGTGCCAGCAGTTACTCGGGGCAAACTGGAAACACCATATATTTT
clone_size: few; cdr3_length: 12; v_call: TRBV4-1; d_call: NA; j_call: TRBJ1-3; cdr3_aa: CASSQLGNTIYF; cdr3_nt: TGCGCCAGCAGCCAACTAGGAAACACCATATATTTT
clone_size: NA; cdr3_length: 14; v_call: TRBV19; d_call: NA; j_call: TRBJ1-3; cdr3_aa: CASSIGSSGNTIYF; cdr3_nt: TGTGCCAGTAGTATCGGGAGCTCTGGAAACACCATATATTTT